This T cell receptor (beta chain) originates from a study of CD8 T cells in Susac syndrome. Study-wide findings and caveats: The relatively small number of individuals in the TCR sequencing and HLA analysis was acknowledged by the study.

In the case of this clonotype: Its antigen is unknown.

V was trimmed by 2 bases and J by 5 bases, leaving 10 bases between them. The CDR3 contains 14 residues. Germline V lookup: CDR1 SEHNR, CDR2 FQNEAQ (reference sequence). Reverse transcription used roughly 0.45 to 1 ug RNA and random hexamers. Across 54 Vbeta and 13 Jbeta, TCR beta CDR3 was amplified with immunoSEQ multiplex PCR. TCRdb passed the immunoSEQ multiplex PCR reads through MiXCR, listing each CDR3 protein once. The sample consists of about 140,000 distinct CDR3 sequences, roughly 96% of them appearing once. From blood CD8+ and CD4+ T cells, TCR beta sequences were generated. TEMRA cells were FACS-enriched, while CD8+ and CD4+ T cells were negatively isolated.

The rearrangement joins TRBV7-9 to TRBJ1-5; D is undetermined. Sequenced input: CD4+ T cells from PBMCs. The source of this sequence is a human donor with multiple sclerosis. The CDR3 coding sequence is TGTGCCAGCAGCTTATCTGAGGGTTATCAGCCCCAGCATTTT. Translation gives CASSLSEGYQPQHF.